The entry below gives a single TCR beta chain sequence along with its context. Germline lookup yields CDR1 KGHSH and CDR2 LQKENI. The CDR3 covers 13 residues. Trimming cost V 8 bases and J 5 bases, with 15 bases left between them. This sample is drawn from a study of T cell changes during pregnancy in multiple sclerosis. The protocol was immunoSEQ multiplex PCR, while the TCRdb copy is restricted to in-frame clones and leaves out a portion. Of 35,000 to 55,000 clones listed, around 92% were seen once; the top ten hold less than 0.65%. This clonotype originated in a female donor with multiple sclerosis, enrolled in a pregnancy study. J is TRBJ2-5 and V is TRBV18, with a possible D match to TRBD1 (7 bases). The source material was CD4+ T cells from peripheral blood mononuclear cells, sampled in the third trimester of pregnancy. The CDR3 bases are TGTGCCAGCCGAACGACAGGGAGGGAGACCCAGTACTTC. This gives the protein CASRTTGRETQYF. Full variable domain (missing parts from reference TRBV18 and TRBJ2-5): NAGVMQNPRHLVRRRGQEARLRCSPMKGHSHVYWYRQLPEEGLKFMVYLQKENIIDESGMPKERFSAEFPKEGPSILRIQQVVRGDSAAYFCASRTTGRETQYFGPGTRLLVL.